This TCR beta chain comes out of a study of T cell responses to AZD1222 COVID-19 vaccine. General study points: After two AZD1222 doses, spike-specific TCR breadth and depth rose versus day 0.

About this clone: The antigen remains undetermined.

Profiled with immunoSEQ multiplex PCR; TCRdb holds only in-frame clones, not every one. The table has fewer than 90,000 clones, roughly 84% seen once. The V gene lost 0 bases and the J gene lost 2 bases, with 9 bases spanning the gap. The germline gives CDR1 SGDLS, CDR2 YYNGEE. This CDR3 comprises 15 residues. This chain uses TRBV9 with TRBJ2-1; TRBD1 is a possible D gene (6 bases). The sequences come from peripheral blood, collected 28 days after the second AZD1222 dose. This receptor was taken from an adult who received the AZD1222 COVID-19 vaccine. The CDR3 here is CASSVGDRTYNEQFF. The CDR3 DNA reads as TGTGCCAGCAGCGTAGGTGACAGGACCTACAATGAGCAGTTCTTC.